This T cell receptor (beta chain) is drawn from a study of T-cell reconstitution after alpha-beta-depleted transplantation in children. The study, taken as a whole, reports: From surviving recipient T cells and thymic progenitors came the high day-60 TCRbeta diversity observed in some patients. After one year, T-cell counts and TCRbeta diversity mostly came from new T cells.

From germline, CDR1 is SGHRS and CDR2 YFSETQ. Trimming shortened V by 5 bases and J by 3 bases, and 10 bases separated the two germline ends. There are 13 residues in the CDR3. Unique molecular identifiers were used in preparing the TCRbeta library. One entry per CDR3 protein, called by TCRdb with MiXCR from the PCR reads. This table holds about 350,000 distinct CDR3 sequences, around 15% found once. In this sample, this clonotype turned up a few times. The target antigen is unknown. This rearrangement joins TRBV5-1 to TRBJ2-3, with D possibly called TRBD1 or TRBD2 (5 bases each). The starting material was PBMCs, mostly from graft donor cells, obtained 360 days after TCRalphabeta/CD19-depleted stem cell transplant. The source is a male patient aged 2 to 10 who had a stem cell transplant for acute lymphoblastic leukemia, so the T cells may come from the graft donor. The CDR3 protein is CASRTGPTDTQYF. The DNA for the CDR3 is TGCGCCAGCAGAACGGGGCCAACAGATACGCAGTATTTT.